This T cell receptor beta chain was profiled in a study of blood T cell repertoires in COVID-19 (dated by TCRdb to about 2020). With respect to the entire study: Samples covering the acute and convalescent phases of COVID-19 were provided by collaborators in the United States, Italy and Spain. The material from the prospective study consisted of cDNA or gDNA derived from T cells, B-cell-depleted T cells, or PBMCs. Deeply sampled blood TCRbeta repertoires from subjects exposed to, actively infected with, or recovered from COVID-19 were included in the dataset. The repertoires were made available in a free public database intended to serve as a resource for research on the immune response to SARS-CoV-2. Samples came from the ongoing ImmuneRACE study (first 160 participants) plus 1,254 subjects from 6 global collaborators. Sample metadata almost always included a de-identified subject ID, COVID-19 status, age in years and sex. Where HLA class I and class II types were available, the types were taken from metadata supplied by the sample provider, not from assay-based typing.

The full study reports these points: Clinical and demographic metadata were provided uncurated, with the amount varying by source and participant.

Note on this clone: Its antigen is not yet known. Qualities for individual bases were not recorded, and no much larger clone is one base off.

TCRbeta CDR3 regions were amplified from genomic DNA using the immunoSEQ Assay, a bias-controlled multiplex PCR. Processing in the source paper ran as follows. Within the assay, amplification of reference gene primers was used to estimate how many nucleated cells each sample contained. Sequence reads were collapsed and filtered to measure the absolute abundance of every unique TCRbeta CDR3 rearrangement. For each sample, productive Simpson clonality was calculated as the square root of Simpson's diversity index across productive rearrangements. TCRdb's version of the immuneACCESS table is confined to in-frame rearrangements and falls short of the full clone set. An unresolved V gene accounts for under half of the shortfall where checked; the remainder is of unknown origin. V and J calls and clone size come straight from that table; D and trimming were deduced from the DNA. The table for this sample lists about 200,000 clones; roughly nine tenths of them were counted only once. The top ten clones comprise 0.75% to 0.9% of the sample.

V lost 0 bases and J lost 8 bases, and the count of bases not matched to a germline gene is 4. Spanning cysteine to phenylalanine, the CDR3 consists of 15 amino acids. Here the CDR3 DNA is all that survives: 45 bases in frame from base 1. Sequences MNHEY (CDR1) and SVGAGI (CDR2) are obtained from the germline V gene. Collaborating institutions collected whole blood in K2EDTA tubes following their own protocols. For TCRbeta analysis, collaborators shipped samples in one of three forms: frozen whole blood, isolated PBMCs, or DNA extracted from either of those sample types. Recombination connected TRBV6-5 to TRBJ1-6; 7 bases in the junction line up with TRBD1. The receptor was derived from a woman aged 70-85 years with acute or convalescent COVID-19. The sample taken for sequencing was peripheral blood. At the DNA level, the sequence is TGTGCCAGCAGTTACTCCGGGACAGCGGATTCACCCCTCCACTTT. Its protein product is CASSYSGTADSPLHF.